One and the same sample provided the 21 T cell receptor beta chains below, sequenced in a study of identical twins. TCRdb independently ran MiXCR on the 5' RACE reads; one entry per CDR3 protein. The sample lists 550,000 to 700,000 distinct CDR3 sequences, over 20% occurring once. These same records also appear under a second study, on T cells expressing NK-cell markers.

Sequenced: PBMCs. Receptors were obtained from a woman aged 18-35 years in good health.

This clonotype has only a few counts. CDR3 sequence reads: CASSQRQDTGELFF. CDR3 DNA: TGTGCCAGCAGCCAGCGACAAGACACCGGGGAGCTGTTTTTT. This sequence joins TRBV5-5 and TRBJ2-2; D gene unclear. This CDR3 spans 14 amino acids. Trimming pared 4 bases from V and 3 bases from J, leaving 10 bases between. The germline CDR1 and CDR2 sequences are SGHKS and YYEKEE (reference sequence).

This clonotype was observed a few times. V and J are TRBV29-1 and TRBJ2-1; 12 bases are shared with TRBD2. CDR1 is SQVTM, CDR2 ANQGSEA, per germline. The length of the CDR3 is 13 residues. V shed 7 bases, J shed 6 bases, and the junction held 4 bases outside the gene matches. CDR3 in amino acids: CSAMTSGGNEQFF. The CDR3 DNA reads as TGCAGCGCTATGACTAGCGGGGGCAATGAGCAGTTCTTC.

This rearrangement joins TRBV11-2 to TRBJ2-1; D uncertain. Trimming took 11 bases from V and 0 from J, leaving 14 bases between them. Per the germline V gene, CDR1 is SGHAT and CDR2 is FQNNGV. There are 14 residues in the CDR3. This CDR3 is CAYLARSSYNEQFF. The CDR3 nucleotides are TGTGCCTACCTGGCTCGAAGCTCCTACAATGAGCAGTTCTTC.

This clonotype was found a few times. The rearrangement joins TRBV6-5 to TRBJ2-7; D gene uncertain. The V end was cut by 0 bases, the J end by 6 bases, with 9 bases between. The CDR3 spans 13 residues. CDR1 is MNHEY and CDR2 is SVGAGI in the germline V gene. The CDR3, as DNA: TGTGCCAGCAGTTACTCTCGAAGGTCCGAGCAGTACTTC. This gives the protein CASSYSRRSEQYF.

This clonotype was counted only a few times. The V call is TRBV10-1, the J call TRBJ1-1; 7 nucleotides line up with TRBD1. Germline CDR1 is WNHNN and CDR2 is SYGVQD (reference sequence). This CDR3 contains 14 residues. V was clipped by 4 bases and J by 4 bases; unmatched bases: 6. The CDR3 coding sequence is TGCGCCAGCAGTGCCTCAACAGGGGTCACTGAAGCTTTCTTT. This encodes CASSASTGVTEAFF.

The chain employs TRBV20-1 and TRBJ1-1; maybe TRBD1 (5 bases). V lost 6 bases and J 3 bases, leaving 14 bases between the germline ends. Germline CDR1 DFQATT, CDR2 SNEGSKA (reference sequence). There are 13 residues in the CDR3. For the CDR3, the DNA is TGCAGTGCAGGGGAAGGAAGTGACACTGAAGCTTTCTTT. This sequence encodes CSAGEGSDTEAFF.

This chain joins TRBV7-2 and TRBJ1-6; no firm D call. Germline CDR1 reads SGHTA; CDR2 reads FQGNSA. This CDR3 contains 16 residues. The V and J ends lost 5 bases and 9 bases respectively, with 20 bases between them. CDR3 in DNA: TGTGCCAGCAGCCCGAGACAAACAAGAGTAGGTTCACCCCTCCACTTT. It is translated as CASSPRQTRVGSPLHF.

This chain joins TRBV7-2 and TRBJ2-1; 9 bases fit TRBD1. Germline CDR1 SGHTA, CDR2 FQGNSA. The CDR3 sequence is 15 residues long. V was clipped by 1 base and J by 13 bases; unmatched bases: 11. The CDR3 loop is CASSLVPGQGTPQFF. Written as DNA, the CDR3 is TGTGCCAGCAGCTTAGTCCCGGGACAGGGAACACCTCAGTTCTTC.

A single count supports this clonotype. The chain carries TRBV7-8 and TRBJ2-1; 7 bases agree with TRBD2. Losses at the gene ends were 6 bases for V and 6 bases for J; bases not matched to a gene: 11. Germline CDR1 reads SGHVS; CDR2 reads FQNEAQ. The CDR3 is 15 residues long. The CDR3 DNA reads as TGTGCCAGCAGTTTGAGGGGAGGGACCGGCAATGAGCAGTTCTTC. Translating gives CASSLRGGTGNEQFF.

V and J are TRBV30 and TRBJ1-1; the D gene is possibly TRBD1 (5 bases). V was pared by 0 bases and J by 11 bases, with 16 bases between. The germline V gene encodes CDR1 GTSNPN and CDR2 SVGIG (reference sequence). The CDR3 sequence is 13 residues long. This CDR3 reads CAWSVGQGRAAFF. In nucleotides, the CDR3 is TGTGCCTGGAGTGTAGGTCAGGGCCGGGCCGCTTTCTTT.

Many counts were recorded for this clonotype. The chain is built from TRBV20-1 and TRBJ2-3; D is unresolved. Between the trimmed V and J ends, which lost 7 bases and 3 bases, there was a span of 14 bases. The germline V gene has CDR1 DFQATT and CDR2 SNEGSKA (reference sequence). The CDR3 extends over 13 amino acids. In nucleotides, the CDR3 is TGCAGTGGCGAGAGGTCCGATACAGATACGCAGTATTTT. This sequence encodes CSGERSDTDTQYF.

V and J are TRBV20-1 and TRBJ2-7, with a weak D call TRBD2 (6 bases). The CDR3 is 16 residues long. In germline, CDR1 is DFQATT, CDR2 SNEGSKA (reference sequence). V lost 0 bases and J 3 bases, leaving 18 bases between the germline ends. CDR3: CSARELPEGRYYEQYF. The CDR3 DNA reads as TGCAGTGCTAGAGAGCTCCCGGAGGGGCGATACTACGAGCAGTACTTC.

This clonotype was counted between two and nine times. The J gene is TRBJ1-4, the V gene TRBV5-5, with 11 bases identical to TRBD1. The CDR3 covers 15 residues. Per the germline V gene, CDR1 is SGHKS and CDR2 is YYEKEE (reference sequence). The V segment lost 4 bases and the J segment 8 bases; nucleotides outside the gene matches: 7. The CDR3 loop reads CASSPWGQGDEKLFF. DNA of the CDR3: TGTGCCAGCAGCCCGTGGGGACAGGGGGACGAAAAACTGTTTTTT.

The rearrangement links TRBV5-6 to TRBJ2-1, with TRBD2 matching 12 bases. Looked up from germline, CDR1 is SGHDT and CDR2 is YYEEEE. The CDR3 has 15 amino acids. The junction had 9 bases not matched to a gene; V was cut back by 4 bases and J by 10 bases. Here the CDR3 reads CASSHPTSGRGEQFF. The CDR3, as DNA: TGTGCCAGCAGCCACCCGACTAGCGGGAGAGGCGAGCAGTTCTTC.

This clonotype appeared a few times. The rearrangement joins TRBV20-1 to TRBJ1-2, with D possibly matching TRBD1 (5 bases). The CDR3 is 12 residues long. V lost 6 bases and J lost 6, with 14 bases in between. The germline V gene has CDR1 DFQATT and CDR2 SNEGSKA (reference sequence). The DNA for the CDR3 is TGCAGTGCAGTTGGGGCCTTTGATGGCTACACCTTC. Its translation: CSAVGAFDGYTF.

This clonotype appeared a few times. This rearrangement joins TRBV3-1 to TRBJ2-3; 8 bases align to TRBD2. Germline-derived CDR1 and CDR2 are LGHDT and YNNKEL (reference sequence). The CDR3 runs to 15 residues. The V gene end was trimmed by 6 bases and the J gene end by 0 bases; junction bases not matched to a gene: 5. CDR3 nucleotide sequence: TGTGCCAGCAGTCGTAGCGGGGACAGCACAGATACGCAGTATTTT. Its protein is CASSRSGDSTDTQYF.

This clonotype appeared once. The rearrangement uses TRBV11-2 and TRBJ2-7; TRBD1 aligns across 8 bases. After removal of 7 bases from V and 6 bases from J, the junction contained 8 bases not matched to a gene. CDR1 is SGHAT and CDR2 is FQNNGV in the germline V gene. The CDR3 sequence is 13 residues long. The CDR3 coding sequence is TGTGCCAGCAAATGGGACAGGAGAGGCGAGCAGTACTTC. As protein: CASKWDRRGEQYF.

The chain is built from TRBV30 and TRBJ2-1, with D unresolved. The CDR3 contains 13 residues. Germline values: CDR1 GTSNPN, CDR2 SVGIG (reference sequence). Trimming removed 3 bases from V and 4 bases from J, with 10 bases in between. The CDR3 bases are TGTGCCTGGAGCGAGGACGGGTACAATGAGCAGTTCTTC. Encoded protein: CAWSEDGYNEQFF.

The J gene is TRBJ2-5, the V gene TRBV18; TRBD1 matches at 8 bases. Germline values: CDR1 KGHSH, CDR2 LQKENI. V shed 3 bases, J shed 5 bases, and the junction held 11 bases outside the gene matches. The CDR3 runs 16 residues. The CDR3 DNA sequence: TGTGCCAGCTCACCGAGACAGGGGAATTGGGGGGAGACCCAGTACTTC. It specifies CASSPRQGNWGETQYF. Based on the CDR3 plus reference TRBV18 and TRBJ2-5, the full variable domain is NAGVMQNPRHLVRRRGQEARLRCSPMKGHSHVYWYRQLPEEGLKFMVYLQKENIIDESGMPKERFSAEFPKEGPSILRIQQVVRGDSAAYFCASSPRQGNWGETQYFGPGTRLLVL.

The chain employs TRBV11-3 and TRBJ2-3, with TRBD2 as a possible D gene (5 bases). Trimming removed 3 bases from V and 6 bases from J, with 13 bases in between. Germline lookup yields CDR1 SGHNT and CDR2 YENEEA. The CDR3 spans 14 residues. The DNA for the CDR3 is TGTGCCAGCAGCTTCCGGACTTTAAAGGATACGCAGTATTTT. Translated: CASSFRTLKDTQYF.

This clonotype showed up many times. The chain recombines TRBV16 with TRBJ1-1; 8 nucleotides align to TRBD1. The germline gives CDR1 KGHSY, CDR2 FQNENV. Trimming cost V 2 bases and J 6 bases; bases outside gene matches: 5. The length of the CDR3 is 14 residues. The CDR3 loop reads CASSQLDRVSEAFF. CDR3 DNA: TGTGCCAGCAGCCAACTGGACAGGGTTTCTGAAGCTTTCTTT.